This T cell receptor beta chain derives from a study of T cell repertoires in ileal Crohn's disease. Study-level background: Surgery for a complication: stricturing in approximately 60%, penetrating in about 39%. Regarding the study as a whole: Active smokers at surgery had more clonal expansions than non-smokers. Endoscopic recurrence occurred in every patient whose clonality exceeded 26.8%.

Trimming took 5 bases from V and 1 from J, leaving 11 bases between them. The length of the CDR3 is 14 residues. Germline loops: CDR1 KGHSH, CDR2 LQKENI. For this clone: Its antigen is unknown.

TCRB immunosequencing input was approximately 510 nanograms of biopsy DNA per sample. The data were produced by immunoSEQ multiplex PCR, yet TCRdb's version contains in-frame clones alone and is incomplete. The sample contains approximately 9,000 clones, just over 75% of which appear only once. Sequenced material: ileal tissue. The origin of this receptor is an adult with Crohn's disease. This chain connects TRBV18 to TRBJ1-1; D is ambiguous. The CDR3 sequence: CASSYQVTNTEAFF. In nucleotides, the CDR3 is TGTGCCAGCTCATACCAGGTTACGAACACTGAAGCTTTCTTT.